These 22 T cell receptor beta chains share one sample of origin, sequenced in a study of blood T cell repertoires in COVID-19 (dated by TCRdb to 2020 to 2022). Libraries came from the immunoSEQ multiplex PCR assay. TCRdb limited this immuneACCESS table to in-frame rearrangements with V and J called. A share of clones is missing; checked studies link under half to unresolved V genes, and the rest is unexplained. Across this sample there are about 140,000 clones, with around 86% seen only once. Clones ranked in the top ten supply around 11% of the sample. Specimen: PBMCs or T cells enriched from blood (not recorded which). The receptors stem from a man aged 60 to 75 who had recovered from COVID-19.

This sequence joins TRBV27 and TRBJ1-1; D is perhaps TRBD1 (5 bases). CDR1 is MNHEY, CDR2 SMNVEV, per germline (reference sequence). V lost 2 bases, J lost 9 bases, and 16 bases lay in between. The CDR3 runs to 14 residues. The CDR3 loop is CASSLPGNGVKAFF. CDR3 nucleotides: TGTGCCAGCAGTTTACCAGGGAACGGAGTTAAAGCTTTCTTT.

The CDR3 sequence: CASSVRSHPGELFF. The CDR3 DNA reads as TGTGCCAGCAGCGTAAGATCACACCCCGGGGAGCTGTTTTTT. This sequence joins TRBV9 and TRBJ2-2; D not resolved. V was pared by 1 base and J by 6 bases, with 10 bases between. The CDR3 has 14 amino acids. From germline, CDR1 is SGDLS and CDR2 YYNGEE.

The chain joins TRBV7-8 to TRBJ2-7, with 11 bases matching TRBD2. J lost 5 bases, V lost 5 bases, and 5 bases had no gene match. Germline V gene sequence: CDR1 SGHVS, CDR2 FQNEAQ. This CDR3 is built from 14 residues. The CDR3 DNA is TGTGCCAGCAGCCGACTAGCGGGGAGCCACGAGCAGTACTTC. It is translated as CASSRLAGSHEQYF.

This chain connects TRBV19 to TRBJ2-3, with a weak D call TRBD1 (5 bases). Germline-derived CDR1 and CDR2 are LNHDA and SQIVND (reference sequence). The CDR3 runs 14 residues. V dropped 8 bases and J dropped 3 bases, with 15 bases sitting between them. The CDR3 spells CASRRNSGTDTQYF. DNA for the CDR3: TGTGCCAGTCGTCGGAATTCAGGGACAGATACGCAGTATTTT.

This clone was recorded only once. In the same sample, other DNA sequences code for this CDR3. The chain is built from TRBV5-1 and TRBJ1-1; the D gene is possibly TRBD1 (6 bases). The germline CDR1 and CDR2 sequences are SGHRS and YFSETQ. This CDR3 contains 14 residues. Trimming left V 0 bases short and J 1 base short, with 7 bases between. As DNA, the CDR3 is TGCGCCAGCAGCTTGGGGACAGCGAACACTGAAGCTTTCTTT. Protein: CASSLGTANTEAFF.

The chain recombines TRBV10-3 with TRBJ2-6, with D possibly matching TRBD2 (5 bases). The CDR3 runs 16 residues. Germline loops: CDR1 ENHRY, CDR2 SYGVKD. Trimming left V 8 bases short and J 0 bases short, with 14 bases between. The DNA of the CDR3 is TGTGCCATCGGTGGGAGCTCCCTCTCTGGGGCCAACGTCCTGACTTTC. Residues: CAIGGSSLSGANVLTF.

V and J are TRBV15 and TRBJ1-5, with 8 bases matching TRBD1. Germline lookup yields CDR1 LNHNV and CDR2 YYDKDF (reference sequence). The CDR3 runs to 15 residues. The ends lost 6 bases at V and 0 bases at J; junction bases unmatched: 4. This CDR3 reads CATRVDRGSNQPQHF. The CDR3 DNA sequence: TGTGCCACCAGAGTAGACAGGGGTAGCAATCAGCCCCAGCATTTT.

The chain uses TRBV6-5 and TRBJ2-7; possibly TRBD1 for D (5 bases). Germline V gene lookup returns CDR1 MNHEY and CDR2 SVGAGI. The V gene lost 6 bases and the J gene lost 7 bases, with 13 bases spanning the gap. There are 12 residues in the CDR3. The CDR3 loop reads CASRRQNGEQYF. CDR3 nucleotides: TGTGCCAGCAGAAGACAGAATGGAGAGCAGTACTTC.

V is TRBV7-2 and J is TRBJ2-7; D remains unclear. The CDR3 sequence is 13 residues long. CDR1 and CDR2 (germline): SGHTA, FQGNSA. Trimming pared 2 bases from V and 0 bases from J, leaving 5 bases between. The CDR3 reads CASSLSSSYEQYF. CDR3 DNA: TGTGCCAGCAGCTTATCGTCCTCCTACGAGCAGTACTTC.

V usage is TRBV18 and J usage is TRBJ1-5, with 7 bases that match TRBD1. This CDR3 is 14 amino acids long. V lost 1 base and J lost 6; bases outside the gene matches: 3. The germline V gene encodes CDR1 KGHSH and CDR2 LQKENI. The CDR3 sequence is CASSPLDRSQPQHF. CDR3 sequence (DNA): TGTGCCAGCTCACCACTGGACAGGTCTCAGCCCCAGCATTTT.

The chain combines TRBV11-3 with TRBJ2-2; 7 bases agree with TRBD1. V lost 1 base and J lost 7; bases outside the gene matches: 0. Looked up from germline, CDR1 is SGHNT and CDR2 is YENEEA. CDR3 size: 13 residues. CDR3 DNA sequence: TGTGCCAGCAGCTTAGGACAGGGCGGGGAGCTGTTTTTT. It codes for CASSLGQGGELFF.

V gene TRBV6-5 combines with J gene TRBJ1-6; D might be TRBD1 (5 bases). Per the germline V gene, CDR1 is MNHEY and CDR2 is SVGAGI. V lost 10 bases and J 2 bases, leaving 12 bases between the germline ends. This CDR3 spans 14 amino acids. CDR3 amino acids: CANGGRTYNSPLHF. In DNA, the CDR3 is TGTGCCAACGGGGGACGCACCTATAATTCACCCCTCCACTTT.

The rearrangement uses TRBV19 and TRBJ2-1; 11 nucleotides align to TRBD1. This CDR3 is built from 15 residues. Germline V gene data show CDR1 as LNHDA and CDR2 as SQIVND (reference sequence). V was clipped by 7 bases and J by 4 bases; unmatched bases: 6. CDR3 in amino acids: CASTLDRGRYNEQFF. The CDR3, as DNA: TGTGCCAGTACTCTGGACAGGGGGCGTTACAATGAGCAGTTCTTC.

The J gene is TRBJ1-5, the V gene TRBV7-8; D possibly corresponds to TRBD1 (6 bases). With 2 bases removed from V and 0 bases from J, the gap between germline ends came to 20 bases. CDR3 length: 19 residues. Per the germline V gene, CDR1 is SGHVS and CDR2 is FQNEAQ. The CDR3: CASSLLPTGPQLSNQPQHF. CDR3 DNA sequence: TGTGCCAGCAGCTTACTTCCGACAGGCCCCCAACTTAGCAATCAGCCCCAGCATTTT.

This CDR3 is CASSPDPGTGEQYF. The CDR3 coding sequence is TGTGCCAGCAGCCCCGACCCAGGCACGGGAGAGCAGTACTTC. The J gene is TRBJ2-7, the V gene TRBV7-8, with a tentative D call TRBD2 (5 bases). The CDR3 covers 14 residues. Between the trimmed V and J ends, which lost 5 bases and 7 bases, there was a span of 18 bases. The germline gives CDR1 SGHVS, CDR2 FQNEAQ.

This clone was counted a single time. The chain carries TRBV6-5 and TRBJ2-1; 11 bases map to TRBD2. The J segment lost 8 bases and the V segment lost 5 bases, leaving 5 bases of the junction unmatched. Germline values: CDR1 MNHEY, CDR2 SVGAGI. CDR3 length equals 14 residues. DNA for the CDR3: TGTGCCAGCAGTAGACTAGCGGGATTGGATGAGCAGTTCTTC. It codes for CASSRLAGLDEQFF.

The CDR3 coding sequence is TGTGCCAGCAGTTATTCAGGGGCCAATCAGCCCCAGCATTTT. It codes for CASSYSGANQPQHF. The chain joins TRBV6-5 to TRBJ1-5; a weak D match, TRBD1 (6 bases). The V and J ends lost 3 bases and 3 bases respectively, with 9 bases between them. The CDR3 runs to 14 residues. Germline lookup yields CDR1 MNHEY and CDR2 SVGAGI.

The chain has TRBV6-5 and TRBJ1-5, with 8 positions matching TRBD1. CDR1 is MNHEY and CDR2 is SVGAGI in the germline V gene. After removal of 9 bases from V and 6 bases from J, the junction contained 7 bases not matched to a gene. CDR3 length: 13 residues. As DNA, the CDR3 is TGTGCCAGTGCAGGGGGCTTGGGTCAGCCCCAGCATTTT. Translation: CASAGGLGQPQHF.

The rearrangement uses TRBV7-3 and TRBJ2-1; 7 bases agree with TRBD2. The CDR3 covers 14 residues. V lost 3 bases and J lost 7; bases outside the gene matches: 6. Germline lookup yields CDR1 SGHTA and CDR2 FQGTGA. The CDR3 DNA follows: TGTGCCAGCAGCTTCGTGGGAGCGGGAAATGAGCAGTTCTTC. Translation: CASSFVGAGNEQFF.

This clone was seen a few times. The J gene is TRBJ1-5, the V gene TRBV4-1, with a possible D match to TRBD1 (6 bases). Germline assignment: CDR1 MGHRA and CDR2 YSYEKL. V lost 1 base and J lost 7, with 20 bases in between. CDR3 length: 17 residues. CDR3 nucleotide sequence: TGCGCCAGCAGCCAAGTCCCGACCGTACAGGGACGGCAGCCCCAGCATTTT. This gives the protein CASSQVPTVQGRQPQHF.

This clone was found once. Compared with germline, one end of the junction differs, possibly owing to a read error. The chain recombines TRBV24-1 with TRBJ2-2; unclear D gene. The CDR3 spans 15 residues. Germline CDR1 and CDR2: KGHDR and SFDVKD. The CDR3 region is CATSDSTANTGELFF. The DNA of the CDR3 is TGCGCCACCAGTGATTCCACTGCGAACACCGGGGAGCTGTTTTTT.

The sample holds a few counts of this clone. The chain carries TRBV29-1 and TRBJ2-7; 8 nucleotides agree with TRBD2. The CDR3 extends over 12 amino acids. Germline V lookup: CDR1 SQVTM, CDR2 ANQGSEA. The junction had 5 bases not matched to a gene; V was cut back by 6 bases and J by 4 bases. The CDR3 spells CSVREGSYEQYF. CDR3 coding DNA: TGCAGCGTCCGGGAGGGGTCGTACGAGCAGTACTTC.